This is a list of T cell receptor beta chains from one sample in a study of Graves' ophthalmopathy and Graves' hyperthyroidism. TCRdb ran MiXCR on the multiplex PCR reads and lists one entry per CDR3 protein. The data hold 500,000 to 700,000 distinct CDR3 sequences, with 20% to 25% observed a single time. Sequencing was performed on peripheral blood. These TCRs come from a young woman with stable Graves' hyperthyroidism. Some clones in this sample may be carry-over from other donors' samples. Each CDR3 is given with its conserved first and last residue. D genes are given only for firm matches. The size entry is marked missing in some rows and otherwise reads once, few, many or a size class.

v_gene: TRBV12-3/TRBV12-4
d_gene: .
j_gene: TRBJ1-3
abundance: many
CDR3nt: TGTGCCAGCAGTTTAGCAGGGAGGGGAAACACCATATATTTT
CDR3aa: CASSLAGRGNTIYF

v_gene: TRBV7-2
d_gene: TRBD1
j_gene: TRBJ1-1
abundance: .
CDR3nt: TGTGCCAGCAGCACCTACAGGGGCACTGAAGCTTTCTTT
CDR3aa: CASSTYRGTEAFF

v_gene: TRBV19
d_gene: TRBD1
j_gene: TRBJ1-5
abundance: many
CDR3nt: TGTGCCAGTACCCCTCTGTGGGGACAGACCGATTATCAGCCCCAGCATTTT
CDR3aa: CASTPLWGQTDYQPQHF

v_gene: TRBV6-1
d_gene: .
j_gene: TRBJ2-5
abundance: few
CDR3nt: TGTGCCAGCACCACGCAGGCCAGGGGTAGTCTAGAGACCCAGTACTTC
CDR3aa: CASTTQARGSLETQYF

v_gene: TRBV20-1
d_gene: .
j_gene: TRBJ2-7
abundance: many
CDR3nt: TGCAGTGCTTTCGGCGGCGGATACGAGCAGTACTTC
CDR3aa: CSAFGGGYEQYF

v_gene: TRBV27
d_gene: .
j_gene: TRBJ1-6
abundance: few
CDR3nt: TGTGCCAGCAGTTTAACAGGGTTTGGATATAATTCACCCCTCCACTTT
CDR3aa: CASSLTGFGYNSPLHF

v_gene: TRBV6-1
d_gene: .
j_gene: TRBJ1-5
abundance: many
CDR3nt: TGTGCCAGCAGTGAAGTGGAACAGGAATATAGCAATCAGCCCCAGCATTTT
CDR3aa: CASSEVEQEYSNQPQHF

v_gene: TRBV30
d_gene: TRBD2
j_gene: TRBJ2-2
abundance: .
CDR3nt: TGTGCCGGAGGGACTAGCGGGAGTCAAACCGGGGAGCTGTTTTTT
CDR3aa: CAGGTSGSQTGELFF

v_gene: TRBV5-1
d_gene: .
j_gene: TRBJ2-3
abundance: .
CDR3nt: TGCGCCAGCAGCCTACAACGGGGGTCCACAGATACGCAGTATTTT
CDR3aa: CASSLQRGSTDTQYF

v_gene: TRBV20-1
d_gene: .
j_gene: TRBJ2-5
abundance: .
CDR3nt: TGCAGTGCTCGAGTTCGTGGCGGTATCGTTGAGACCCAGTACTTC
CDR3aa: CSARVRGGIVETQYF

v_gene: TRBV7-3
d_gene: TRBD1
j_gene: TRBJ1-2
abundance: .
CDR3nt: TGTGCCAGCAGCCCAGTAGGACAGGCCTATGGCTACACCTTC
CDR3aa: CASSPVGQAYGYTF

v_gene: TRBV28
d_gene: TRBD1
j_gene: TRBJ1-2
abundance: many
CDR3nt: TGTGCCAGCAGTTCGCAGGGGGACTATGGCTACACCTTC
CDR3aa: CASSSQGDYGYTF

v_gene: TRBV3-1
d_gene: .
j_gene: TRBJ2-5
abundance: few
CDR3nt: TGTGCCAGCAGCCACGGCGGGGACGAAGAGACCCAGTACTTC
CDR3aa: CASSHGGDEETQYF

v_gene: TRBV2
d_gene: .
j_gene: TRBJ1-2
abundance: many
CDR3nt: TGTGCCAGCAGACAAACAGGTTTGGGGAACTATGGCTACACCTTC
CDR3aa: CASRQTGLGNYGYTF

v_gene: TRBV25-1
d_gene: TRBD1
j_gene: TRBJ1-6
abundance: many
CDR3nt: TGTGCCAGCAGGGCACCTACAGGGGATTCACCCCTCCACTTT
CDR3aa: CASRAPTGDSPLHF

v_gene: TRBV3-1
d_gene: .
j_gene: TRBJ1-1
abundance: .
CDR3nt: TGTGCCAGCAGCCAAGATCTGTCCAGAAACGAAGCTTTCTTT
CDR3aa: CASSQDLSRNEAFF

v_gene: TRBV12-3/TRBV12-4
d_gene: .
j_gene: TRBJ1-1
abundance: many
CDR3nt: TGTGCCAGCAGCTTAGGGGACATCCCGACTGAAGCTTTCTTT
CDR3aa: CASSLGDIPTEAFF

v_gene: TRBV6-1
d_gene: .
j_gene: TRBJ2-7
abundance: few
CDR3nt: TGTGCCAGCAGGTCCGGGACCCACGAGCAGTACTTC
CDR3aa: CASRSGTHEQYF

v_gene: TRBV20-1
d_gene: .
j_gene: TRBJ2-7
abundance: once
CDR3nt: TGCAGTGCTAGAGTTGTCCTAGCGCGGGAGCAGTACTTC
CDR3aa: CSARVVLAREQYF

v_gene: TRBV6-5
d_gene: TRBD1
j_gene: TRBJ1-1
abundance: many
CDR3nt: TGTGCCAGCAGTTACTACAGGGGGGCTGAAGCTTTCTTT
CDR3aa: CASSYYRGAEAFF

v_gene: TRBV20-1
d_gene: .
j_gene: TRBJ1-5
abundance: many
CDR3nt: TGCAGTGCTAGAGATTTCGGGGTAGGAGGTCAGCCCCAGCATTTT
CDR3aa: CSARDFGVGGQPQHF

v_gene: TRBV30
d_gene: TRBD1
j_gene: TRBJ1-5
abundance: many
CDR3nt: TGTGCCTGGAGTAGAGGGACAGTTAGCAATCAGCCCCAGCATTTT
CDR3aa: CAWSRGTVSNQPQHF

v_gene: TRBV20-1
d_gene: .
j_gene: TRBJ2-7
abundance: few
CDR3nt: TGCAGTGCTAAAAGGGATAAATACGAGCAGTACTTC
CDR3aa: CSAKRDKYEQYF

v_gene: TRBV18
d_gene: TRBD1
j_gene: TRBJ1-2
abundance: .
CDR3nt: TGTGCCAGCTCACCACAATCCGTCGGGACAGGGAACGGCTACACCTTC
CDR3aa: CASSPQSVGTGNGYTF

v_gene: TRBV19
d_gene: TRBD1
j_gene: TRBJ1-1
abundance: many
CDR3nt: TGTGCCAGTAGCGGGCTCTGGGACAGGCCTTACACTGAAGCTTTCTTT
CDR3aa: CASSGLWDRPYTEAFF

v_gene: TRBV2
d_gene: TRBD1
j_gene: TRBJ1-2
abundance: many
CDR3nt: TGTGCCAGTAGTGGACAGGGAAACTATGGCTACACCTTC
CDR3aa: CASSGQGNYGYTF

v_gene: TRBV28
d_gene: .
j_gene: TRBJ1-5
abundance: .
CDR3nt: TGTGCCAGCAGTGAGGGTAGGAGCAATCAGCCCCAGCATTTT
CDR3aa: CASSEGRSNQPQHF

v_gene: TRBV6-1
d_gene: TRBD1
j_gene: TRBJ1-2
abundance: many
CDR3nt: TGTGCCAGCAGTGAAGCGCCGTGGGACAGGGGCTCTGGCTACACCTTC
CDR3aa: CASSEAPWDRGSGYTF

v_gene: TRBV5-1
d_gene: .
j_gene: TRBJ1-1
abundance: many
CDR3nt: TGCGCCAGCAGCCTATCCGGACAGATGAACACTGAAGCTTTCTTT
CDR3aa: CASSLSGQMNTEAFF

v_gene: TRBV7-9
d_gene: TRBD2
j_gene: TRBJ2-7
abundance: many
CDR3nt: TGTGCCAGCAGCATAACTAGCGGGAGCTCCTACGAGCAGTACTTC
CDR3aa: CASSITSGSSYEQYF

v_gene: TRBV15
d_gene: TRBD1
j_gene: TRBJ1-1
abundance: many
CDR3nt: TGTGCCACCAGGGACAGGGGTTGGGACACTGAAGCTTTCTTT
CDR3aa: CATRDRGWDTEAFF

v_gene: TRBV2
d_gene: TRBD1
j_gene: TRBJ2-5
abundance: many
CDR3nt: TGTGCCAGCGGGGCGGGACAGGGGTATTCAGAGACCCAGTACTTC
CDR3aa: CASGAGQGYSETQYF